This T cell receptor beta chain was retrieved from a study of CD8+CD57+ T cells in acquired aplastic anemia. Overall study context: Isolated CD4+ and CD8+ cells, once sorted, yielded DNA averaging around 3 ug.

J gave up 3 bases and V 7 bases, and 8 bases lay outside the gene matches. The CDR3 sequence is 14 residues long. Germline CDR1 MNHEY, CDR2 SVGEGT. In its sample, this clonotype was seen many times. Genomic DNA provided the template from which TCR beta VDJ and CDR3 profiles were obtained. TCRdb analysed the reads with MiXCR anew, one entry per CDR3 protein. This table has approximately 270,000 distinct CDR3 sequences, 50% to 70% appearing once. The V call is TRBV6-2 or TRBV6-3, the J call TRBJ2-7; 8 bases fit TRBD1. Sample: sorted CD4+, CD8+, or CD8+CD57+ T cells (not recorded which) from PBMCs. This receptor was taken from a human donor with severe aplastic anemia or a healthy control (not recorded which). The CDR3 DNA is TGTGCCAGCAAGAATCCGGACAGGGACTACGAGCAGTACTTC. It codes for CASKNPDRDYEQYF.